The 17 T cell receptor beta chains listed next were all sequenced from one sample in a study of radiotherapy plus CTLA-4 blockade in lung cancer. The table came from immunoSEQ multiplex PCR; TCRdb's copy has only in-frame clones and leaves some out. Counted here are approximately 47,000 clones, roughly 80% occurring once; the ten biggest clones make up approximately 3.4%. The sample here was peripheral blood, taken from a patient treated with radiotherapy plus ipilimumab. The source is a human donor with non-small cell lung cancer who had stable disease on radiotherapy plus ipilimumab.

This clone occurred once. The chain recombines TRBV5-4 with TRBJ2-5; 7 bases are shared with TRBD1. The CDR3 totals 13 residues. Germline values: CDR1 SGHNT, CDR2 YYREEE (reference sequence). V shed 3 bases and J 6 bases; nucleotides not matched to a gene: 5. The CDR3 reads CASSYTGEKTQYF. The DNA for the CDR3 is TGTGCCAGCAGCTACACAGGGGAAAAGACCCAGTACTTC.

This clone was picked up a small number of times. This rearrangement joins TRBV7-2 to TRBJ2-5; 13 bases match TRBD2. The last part of the DNA fits TRBJ2-7 better; the J call may be wrong. The CDR3 is 13 residues long. Germline V CDR1 and CDR2: SGHTA, FQGNSA. CDR3 DNA: TGTGCCAGCGGACTAGCGGGAGTCTACGAGCAGTACTTC. Protein: CASGLAGVYEQYF.

The V call is TRBV27, the J call TRBJ1-5, with D tentatively TRBD1 (5 bases). This CDR3 spans 16 amino acids. Germline V gene lookup returns CDR1 MNHEY and CDR2 SMNVEV (reference sequence). V lost 0 bases and J 9 bases, leaving 18 bases between the germline ends. CDR3: CASSLSGGTSLWPQHF. CDR3 nucleotides: TGTGCCAGCAGTTTATCCGGCGGGACCTCTTTGTGGCCCCAGCATTTT.

The chain recombines TRBV7-2 with TRBJ2-7; D uncertain. The germline V gene encodes CDR1 SGHTA and CDR2 FQGNSA. V was clipped by 2 bases and J by 5 bases, with 19 bases between them. The length of the CDR3 is 16 residues. Here the CDR3 reads CASSLRVLTGENEQYF. CDR3 coding DNA: TGTGCCAGCAGCTTACGAGTTCTAACCGGTGAGAACGAGCAGTACTTC.

V gene TRBV2 combines with J gene TRBJ2-2; D is possibly TRBD1 (6 bases). CDR1 and CDR2 (germline): SNHLY, FYNNEI. The CDR3 is 16 residues long. The V gene lost 4 bases and the J gene lost 5 bases, with 17 bases spanning the gap. The CDR3 bases are TGTGCCAGCAGTGCAAACCGTGGACAGACGACCGGGGAGCTGTTTTTT. Its protein product is CASSANRGQTTGELFF.

This chain joins TRBV11-2 and TRBJ1-3; D unresolved. This CDR3 comprises 16 residues. V lost 1 base to trimming and J lost 0 bases, with 10 bases between them. Germline V gene sequence: CDR1 SGHAT, CDR2 FQNNGV. The DNA of the CDR3 is TGTGCCAGCAGCTTAGGGGCCAGAAGCTCTGGAAACACCATATATTTT. Translated: CASSLGARSSGNTIYF.

About this clone itself: An end of the junction does not agree with germline; a read error may underlie this. The chain joins TRBV2 to TRBJ2-2; D is uncertain. This CDR3 region has 14 residues. Germline-derived CDR1 and CDR2 are SNHLY and FYNNEI. CDR3 coding DNA: TGTGCCAGCAGTCAAGCTCGTAACACCGGGGAGCTGTTTTTT. Its protein product is CASSQARNTGELFF.

This clone occurred a few times. The gene calls are TRBV29-1 and TRBJ1-4; TRBD1 matches at 9 bases. The CDR3 length is 14 residues. After removal of 6 bases from V and 2 bases from J, the junction contained 4 bases not matched to a gene. Germline V gene lookup returns CDR1 SQVTM and CDR2 ANQGSEA. CDR3 in amino acids: CSVGTGTTNEKLFF. The CDR3 bases are TGCAGCGTCGGGACAGGGACCACTAATGAAAAACTGTTTTTT. Using reference TRBV29-1 and TRBJ1-4 for the parts outside the CDR3, the full variable domain is SAVISQKPSRDICQRGTSLTIQCQVDSQVTMMFWYRQQPGQSLTLIATANQGSEATYESGFVIDKFPISRPNLTFSTLTVSNMSPEDSSIYLCSVGTGTTNEKLFFGSGTQLSVL.

This chain connects TRBV7-3 to TRBJ2-2; D is uncertain. CDR3 length: 15 amino acids. Deletions cut 4 bases from V and 1 base from J, with 10 bases between. Germline V gene sequence: CDR1 SGHTA, CDR2 FQGTGA. The CDR3 DNA sequence: TGTGCCAGCAGCTCCATTGGCGGGAACACCGGGGAGCTGTTTTTT. Amino acids: CASSSIGGNTGELFF.

This chain uses TRBV28 with TRBJ2-2; 9 nucleotides agree with TRBD1. Germline V gene lookup returns CDR1 MDHEN and CDR2 SYDVKM. The V and J ends lost 6 bases and 2 bases, in that order; junction bases with no gene match: 13. The CDR3 is made up of 18 amino acids. CDR3: CASSTKRGTGLNTGELFF. DNA for the CDR3: TGTGCCAGCAGCACAAAAAGGGGGACAGGGCTAAACACCGGGGAGCTGTTTTTT.

V and J are TRBV18 and TRBJ2-7; 10 bases match TRBD1. The CDR3 length is 15 residues. V shed 2 bases, J shed 4 bases, and the junction held 5 bases outside the gene matches. Germline CDR1 is KGHSH and CDR2 is LQKENI. This CDR3 is CASSPGGDRGYEQYF. The DNA of the CDR3 is TGTGCCAGCTCACCAGGGGGGGACAGGGGATACGAGCAGTACTTC. The full variable domain, in which reference TRBV18 and TRBJ2-7 provide the parts outside the CDR3, is NAGVMQNPRHLVRRRGQEARLRCSPMKGHSHVYWYRQLPEEGLKFMVYLQKENIIDESGMPKERFSAEFPKEGPSILRIQQVVRGDSAAYFCASSPGGDRGYEQYFGPGTRLTVT.

The rearrangement joins TRBV19 to TRBJ2-2; TRBD2 matches 7 bases. The ends lost 4 bases at V and 0 bases at J; junction bases unmatched: 2. This CDR3 comprises 15 residues. Germline loops: CDR1 LNHDA, CDR2 SQIVND (reference sequence). In DNA, the CDR3 is TGTGCCAGTAGTACTAGCGGCGCGAACACCGGGGAGCTGTTTTTT. Translation gives CASSTSGANTGELFF.

The chain uses TRBV28 and TRBJ2-1; D might be TRBD2 (6 bases). Germline V gene sequence: CDR1 MDHEN, CDR2 SYDVKM. Between the trimmed V and J ends, which lost 4 bases and 4 bases, there was a span of 11 bases. This CDR3 is 14 amino acids long. CDR3 region: CASSSLDYYNEQFF. The CDR3 DNA follows: TGTGCCAGCAGTTCCCTGGACTATTACAATGAGCAGTTCTTC.

This rearrangement joins TRBV19 to TRBJ2-5; a possible D gene is TRBD1 (6 bases). The V end was cut by 5 bases, the J end by 3 bases, with 10 bases between. Per the germline V gene, CDR1 is LNHDA and CDR2 is SQIVND (reference sequence). CDR3 length: 13 residues. In DNA, the CDR3 is TGTGCCAGTAGTTTGGACAGAGAAGAGACCCAGTACTTC. Its translation: CASSLDREETQYF. Drawing the rest from reference TRBV19 and TRBJ2-5, the complete variable domain is DGGITQSPKYLFRKEGQNVTLSCEQNLNHDAMYWYRQDPGQGLRLIYYSQIVNDFQKGDIAEGYSVSREKKESFPLTVTSAQKNPTAFYLCASSLDREETQYFGPGTRLLVL.

This chain joins TRBV4-1 and TRBJ2-7, with 11 positions matching TRBD2. Looked up from germline, CDR1 is MGHRA and CDR2 is YSYEKL. V lost 7 bases to trimming and J lost 5 bases; unmatched junction nucleotides: 10. This CDR3 spans 15 amino acids. The chain's CDR3 is CASTRGPTSGDEQYF. DNA for the CDR3: TGCGCCAGCACCCGTGGGCCGACTAGCGGGGACGAGCAGTACTTC.

The chain recombines TRBV7-8 with TRBJ2-1; D gene ambiguous. This CDR3 has 12 residues. Germline V gene lookup returns CDR1 SGHVS and CDR2 FQNEAQ. V was cut by 8 bases and J by 9 bases, with 14 bases left in between. The CDR3 DNA sequence: TGTGCCAGCGCCCCTCGCGGCGGTGAGCAGTTCTTC. As protein: CASAPRGGEQFF.

The J gene is TRBJ1-5, the V gene TRBV6-5; 11 nucleotides match TRBD1. There are 15 residues in the CDR3. Trimming removed 2 bases from V and 9 bases from J; junction bases left unmatched: 6. CDR1 and CDR2 (germline): MNHEY, SVGAGI. CDR3 protein: CASSYRDRGEWPQHF. CDR3 sequence (DNA): TGTGCCAGCAGTTACCGGGACAGGGGGGAATGGCCCCAGCATTTT.